The rows below give T cell receptor beta chains drawn from one sample of a study of T cells in Graves' hyperthyroidism and ophthalmopathy. TCRdb reprocessed the multiplex PCR reads with MiXCR, giving one entry per CDR3 protein. The table shows under 400,000 distinct CDR3 sequences, with 16% occurring only once. The material sequenced was blood. These receptors were obtained from a man aged 25 to 40 with Graves' hyperthyroidism. Each CDR3 is given with its conserved first and last residue. D genes are given only for firm matches. Clone size appears in some rows only: once, few, many, or a class for an expanded clone.

size | J | D | V | DNA | CDR3
many | TRBJ1-5 | NA | TRBV2 | TGTGCCAGCAGTGACAGGGTTAGCAATCAGCCCCAGCATTTT | CASSDRVSNQPQHF
NA | TRBJ2-7 | NA | TRBV20-1 | TGCAGTGCTAGCTTTCAGGGCTCCTACGAGCAGTACTTC | CSASFQGSYEQYF
many | TRBJ1-1 | NA | TRBV3-1 | TGTGCCAGCAGCCAGGGTTGGCGCATGAACACTGAAGCTTTCTTT | CASSQGWRMNTEAFF
many | TRBJ2-1 | TRBD2 | TRBV12-3/TRBV12-4 | TGTGCCAGCAGCCCACAAGCGGGAGGCTACAATGAGCAGTTCTTC | CASSPQAGGYNEQFF
many | TRBJ2-7 | TRBD2 | TRBV5-1 | TGCGCCAGCAGCTTGGAGGGCGGGAGTTATAGCTCCTACGAGCAGTACTTC | CASSLEGGSYSSYEQYF
many | TRBJ2-5 | NA | TRBV2 | TGTGCCAGCGCATACGGCTCCCAAGAGACCCAGTACTTC | CASAYGSQETQYF
NA | TRBJ2-3 | NA | TRBV6-5 | TGTGCCAGCAGAACCTCTAGGAGGGAGGGCACAGATACGCAGTATTTT | CASRTSRREGTDTQYF
many | TRBJ2-5 | TRBD1 | TRBV28 | TGTGCCAGCAGGCCCGGGACAGGTATACAAGAGACCCAGTACTTC | CASRPGTGIQETQYF
NA | TRBJ1-2 | NA | TRBV28 | TGTGCCGGCAGTGTCCAGAGGAGACGACCCTATGGCTACACCTTC | CAGSVQRRRPYGYTF
many | TRBJ1-1 | NA | TRBV30 | TGTGCCTGGAGGTGGGGAGGGGCTGAAGCTTTCTTT | CAWRWGGAEAFF
many | TRBJ2-3 | TRBD2 | TRBV27 | TGTGCCAGCAGCCCCGGGACTATGACTCGCACAGATACGCAGTATTTT | CASSPGTMTRTDTQYF
NA | TRBJ1-1 | NA | TRBV20-1 | TGCAGTGCTAGGGGGCGGGTGAACACTGAAGCTTTCTTT | CSARGRVNTEAFF
NA | TRBJ2-3 | TRBD2 | TRBV7-9 | TGTGCCAGCAGCCATAGGCTAGCGGGTGACACAGATACGCAGTATTTT | CASSHRLAGDTDTQYF
few | TRBJ1-2 | TRBD1 | TRBV12-3/TRBV12-4 | TGTGCCAGCAGCCTGCGGACAGGGGTTAACTATGGCTACACCTTC | CASSLRTGVNYGYTF
NA | TRBJ2-2 | NA | TRBV7-9 | TGTGCCAGCAGCTTAGGGGGAATTAACACCGGGGAGCTGTTTTTT | CASSLGGINTGELFF
few | TRBJ1-2 | NA | TRBV5-1 | TGCGCCAGCAGCTTTTACAGGGATGGCTACACCTTC | CASSFYRDGYTF
many | TRBJ2-1 | NA | TRBV6-6 | TGTGCCAGCAGTTACTCGGGGGTCGGCAATGAGCAGTTCTTC | CASSYSGVGNEQFF
few | TRBJ2-7 | TRBD2 | TRBV28 | TGTGCCAGCAGGGGGGGACTAGCGGGCCACTCCTACGAGCAGTATTTC | CASRGGLAGHSYEQYF
many | TRBJ1-5 | NA | TRBV11-2 | TGTGCCAGCAGCTTAGGGCAGGATAGCAATCAGCCCCAGCATTTT | CASSLGQDSNQPQHF
NA | TRBJ2-3 | TRBD2 | TRBV6-1 | TGTGCCAGCAGTTATGGGACTAGCGGTAGCACAGATACGCAGTATTTT | CASSYGTSGSTDTQYF
NA | TRBJ1-4 | NA | TRBV4-3 | TGCGCCAGCAGCCGCGGAGACGCGAACCTTGAAAAACTGTTTTTT | CASSRGDANLEKLFF
many | TRBJ1-2 | NA | TRBV6-1 | TGTGCCAGCAGTGACCTCCCCGGGACGGCCCATGGCTACACCTTC | CASSDLPGTAHGYTF
few | TRBJ2-2 | TRBD2 | TRBV6-1 | TGTGCCAGCAGCTGGACTAGCGGCCGCACCGGGGAGCTGTTTTTT | CASSWTSGRTGELFF
many | TRBJ2-5 | NA | TRBV20-1 | TGCAGTGCTAGAGATCTGGTCGGAGAGACCCAGTACTTC | CSARDLVGETQYF
NA | TRBJ2-1 | NA | TRBV29-1 | TGCAGCGTTGGAGGGAGGCTCAGGTCCCATGAGCAGTTCTTC | CSVGGRLRSHEQFF
NA | TRBJ2-3 | NA | TRBV18 | TGTGCCAGCTCATCGTCCGGGGCCCTTCGTTGGGGGGATACGCAGTATTTT | CASSSSGALRWGDTQYF
few | TRBJ1-4 | NA | TRBV6-1 | TGTGCCAGCAGTAGAACCAGGGCGGCGGAGGAAAAACTGTTTTTT | CASSRTRAAEEKLFF
few | TRBJ2-7 | NA | TRBV7-9 | TGTGCCAGCAGCCCGGGACACTCCTACGAGCAGTACTTC | CASSPGHSYEQYF
many | TRBJ1-2 | TRBD1 | TRBV30 | TGTGCCTGGACGATGCAGGGGGCTTTCTATGGCTACACCTTC | CAWTMQGAFYGYTF